Presented here are 26 T cell receptor beta chains from one specimen sequenced in a study of cytomegalovirus exposure and HLA in healthy donors (dated by TCRdb to the late 2010s). Receptor libraries were prepared by the immunoSEQ multiplex PCR assay. A mixture of 60 forward primers for TCR Vbeta segments and 13 reverse primers for TCR Jbeta segments was used in the multiplex PCR. As stored in TCRdb, this immuneACCESS dataset retains in-frame rearrangements with V and J assigned. A fraction of the clones does not appear; measured against another copy, unresolved V genes explain less than half of the discrepancy, and the remainder lacks a known reason. This sample comprises about 140,000 clones, approximately 80% of them detected only once. Approximately 1.2% of the sample rests with the top ten. The sample was PBMCs. Every receptor here comes from a male donor in good health and CMV-seropositive.

This chain links TRBV5-4 with TRBJ2-1; no clear D gene. The length of the CDR3 is 14 residues. Trimming stripped 4 bases from V and 4 bases from J, with 12 bases between. Germline CDR1 SGHNT, CDR2 YYREEE (reference sequence). Written as DNA, the CDR3 is TGTGCCAGCAGCCCGACAACTTCTTACAATGAGCAGTTCTTC. Translated, it gives CASSPTTSYNEQFF.

J is TRBJ2-5 and V is TRBV5-6, with 7 bases that match TRBD2. The junction had 4 bases not matched to a gene; V was cut back by 0 bases and J by 2 bases. This CDR3 region has 15 residues. Germline V gene sequence: CDR1 SGHDT, CDR2 YYEEEE. The CDR3 region has the DNA TGTGCCAGCAGCTTGGGCACTAGCGTACAAGAGACCCAGTACTTC. Translation gives CASSLGTSVQETQYF.

The chain joins TRBV5-4 to TRBJ2-7; D may be TRBD1 (6 bases). The CDR3 totals 16 residues. Germline V gives CDR1 SGHNT, CDR2 YYREEE (reference sequence). Trimming stripped 0 bases from V and 2 bases from J, with 15 bases between. CDR3 sequence (DNA): TGTGCCAGCAGCTTGGGACCGGGACACCTGGCCTACGAGCAGTACTTC. As protein: CASSLGPGHLAYEQYF.

The V call is TRBV7-9, the J call TRBJ1-1; D unresolved. V was shortened by 3 bases and J by 1 base, with 12 bases between the two germline ends. Germline CDR1 SEHNR, CDR2 FQNEAQ (reference sequence). The CDR3 runs to 15 residues. DNA of the CDR3: TGTGCCAGCAGCTTCAGGCAGGCCCCGAACACTGAAGCTTTCTTT. It yields the protein CASSFRQAPNTEAFF. Full variable domain (rest looked up from reference TRBV7-9 and TRBJ1-1): DTGVSQNPRHKITKRGQNVTFRCDPISEHNRLYWYRQTLGQGPEFLTYFQNEAQLEKSRLLSDRFSAERPKGSFSTLEIQRTEQGDSAMYLCASSFRQAPNTEAFFGQGTRLTVV.

The rearrangement joins TRBV27 to TRBJ2-1, with 10 bases that match TRBD2. Losses at the gene ends were 0 bases for V and 3 bases for J; bases not matched to a gene: 2. The CDR3 extends over 16 amino acids. Germline-derived CDR1 and CDR2 are MNHEY and SMNVEV (reference sequence). CDR3 DNA: TGTGCCAGCAGTTTATCGGGGACTAGCGTCTACAATGAGCAGTTCTTC. Translated: CASSLSGTSVYNEQFF.

The rearrangement joins TRBV5-6 to TRBJ2-7; D is possibly TRBD1 (5 bases). The CDR3 covers 12 residues. V gave up 4 bases and J gave up 4 bases, with 9 bases separating them. Germline CDR1 is SGHDT and CDR2 is YYEEEE. CDR3 bases: TGTGCCAGCAGCGTACAGGTTTACGAGCAGTACTTC. Translated, it gives CASSVQVYEQYF. The whole variable domain, remainder taken from reference TRBV5-6 and TRBJ2-7, is DAGVTQSPTHLIKTRGQQVTLRCSPKSGHDTVSWYQQALGQGPQFIFQYYEEEERQRGNFPDRFSGHQFPNYSSELNVNALLLGDSALYLCASSVQVYEQYFGPGTRLTVT.

V is TRBV4-2 and J is TRBJ2-5, with 10 bases that match TRBD2. With V trimmed by 0 bases and J by 11 bases, 9 bases remained unmatched. Germline V lookup: CDR1 LGHNA, CDR2 YNFKEQ. The CDR3 totals 15 residues. The CDR3 here is CASSQEGAGGREQYF. CDR3 bases: TGTGCCAGCAGCCAAGAAGGAGCGGGGGGGCGGGAGCAGTACTTC.

This clone appeared a single time. This rearrangement joins TRBV5-6 to TRBJ1-2; D gene unclear. The CDR3 contains 15 residues. Trimming cost V 3 bases and J 0 bases, with 12 bases left between them. Germline values: CDR1 SGHDT, CDR2 YYEEEE. CDR3 protein: CASSSINGANYGYTF. CDR3 nucleotides: TGTGCCAGCAGCTCGATTAACGGGGCTAACTATGGCTACACCTTC.

J is TRBJ2-4 and V is TRBV29-1; weak D call: TRBD2 (5 bases). Germline assignment: CDR1 SQVTM and CDR2 ANQGSEA. CDR3 size: 14 residues. V lost 4 bases and J lost 7, with 17 bases in between. CDR3 residues: CSVGVTGSGNIQYF. In nucleotides, the CDR3 is TGCAGCGTTGGTGTGACGGGGTCGGGGAACATTCAGTACTTC.

The rearrangement joins TRBV6-6 to TRBJ1-1; weak D call: TRBD1 (6 bases). The V gene's germline CDR1 is MNHNY and CDR2 SVGAGI (reference sequence). The CDR3 contains 13 residues. V was cut by 2 bases and J by 9 bases, with 13 bases left in between. CDR3 protein: CASSYLGGRKAFF. Written as DNA, the CDR3 is TGTGCCAGCAGTTACCTCGGGGGGCGGAAAGCTTTCTTT.

The CDR3 reads CASSEVGGNNQPQHF. CDR3 nucleotides: TGTGCCAGCAGTGAGGTGGGGGGGAACAATCAGCCCCAGCATTTT. This sequence joins TRBV6-4 and TRBJ1-5, with a tentative D call TRBD1 (5 bases). Trimming stripped 3 bases from V and 3 bases from J, with 12 bases between. Germline V gene lookup returns CDR1 MRHNA and CDR2 SNTAGT. The CDR3 totals 15 residues.

This clone was counted a single time. The V gene is TRBV6-5, the J gene TRBJ1-1; TRBD1 matches at 8 bases. This CDR3 comprises 13 residues. Germline V gives CDR1 MNHEY, CDR2 SVGAGI. The CDR3 nucleotides read TGTGGTTCGGGACAGGCCTTCAACACTGAAGCTTTCTTT. This gives the protein CGSGQAFNTEAFF.

This clone was detected once. The V and J genes are TRBV19 and TRBJ1-2, with a weak D call TRBD1 (5 bases). Germline CDR1 and CDR2: LNHDA and SQIVND (reference sequence). V gave up 5 bases and J gave up 5 bases, with 15 bases separating them. CDR3 length equals 14 residues. The CDR3 spells CASSWIGGSYGYTF. CDR3 in DNA: TGTGCCAGTAGTTGGATCGGGGGGTCTTATGGCTACACCTTC. The full variable domain, with the rest looked up from reference TRBV19 and TRBJ1-2, is DGGITQSPKYLFRKEGQNVTLSCEQNLNHDAMYWYRQDPGQGLRLIYYSQIVNDFQKGDIAEGYSVSREKKESFPLTVTSAQKNPTAFYLCASSWIGGSYGYTFGSGTRLTVV.

The chain uses TRBV6-5 and TRBJ1-1; a possible D gene is TRBD1 (6 bases). V lost 2 bases and J lost 0, with 13 bases in between. Germline V gene sequence: CDR1 MNHEY, CDR2 SVGAGI. This CDR3 spans 16 amino acids. The CDR3 reads CASSYGSGALNTEAFF. In DNA, the CDR3 is TGTGCCAGCAGTTACGGCTCAGGGGCCCTGAACACTGAAGCTTTCTTT.

In nucleotides, the CDR3 is TGTGCCAGCAGTCCGGGACTAGCGGACTACAATGAGCAGTTCTTC. This gives the protein CASSPGLADYNEQFF. The rearrangement links TRBV27 to TRBJ2-1; 11 bases match TRBD2. The CDR3 is 15 amino acids. The V segment lost 5 bases and the J segment 3 bases; nucleotides outside the gene matches: 3. Germline V gene sequence: CDR1 MNHEY, CDR2 SMNVEV (reference sequence).

The chain carries TRBV5-6 and TRBJ2-3; D is possibly TRBD2 (5 bases). From germline, CDR1 is SGHDT and CDR2 YYEEEE. The CDR3 is 14 amino acids. Trimming removed 0 bases from V and 1 base from J, with 6 bases in between. The DNA for the CDR3 is TGTGCCAGCAGCTTGGCCGGGGGCACAGATACGCAGTATTTT. Amino acids: CASSLAGGTDTQYF. Variable domain in full (rest from reference TRBV5-6 and TRBJ2-3): DAGVTQSPTHLIKTRGQQVTLRCSPKSGHDTVSWYQQALGQGPQFIFQYYEEEERQRGNFPDRFSGHQFPNYSSELNVNALLLGDSALYLCASSLAGGTDTQYFGPGTRLTVL.

This clone was detected only a few times. J is TRBJ1-1 and V is TRBV5-1, with D unclear. Germline CDR1 reads SGHRS; CDR2 reads YFSETQ. The CDR3 runs to 13 residues. The V end was cut by 5 bases, the J end by 5 bases, with 13 bases between. The CDR3 reads CASRSAGDTEAFF. CDR3 DNA: TGCGCCAGCAGGTCGGCAGGTGATACTGAAGCTTTCTTT.

This clone was counted a single time. For the CDR3, the DNA is TGTGCCAGCAGTCGATCCCAGAGGTTAGGGGTCAAGAACACTGAAGCTTTCTTT. Translated: CASSRSQRLGVKNTEAFF. The chain joins TRBV27 to TRBJ1-1, with D perhaps TRBD1 (5 bases). The length of the CDR3 is 18 residues. Trimming left V 5 bases short and J 1 base short, with 23 bases between. Germline lookup yields CDR1 MNHEY and CDR2 SMNVEV (reference sequence).

CDR3: CASSSGDRGKKKALYGYTF. The DNA for the CDR3 is TGTGCCAGCAGCTCCGGGGACAGGGGCAAGAAAAAGGCTCTCTATGGCTACACCTTC. The V and J genes are TRBV5-6 and TRBJ1-2; TRBD1 aligns across 10 bases. V lost 3 bases, J lost 4 bases, and 18 bases stayed unmatched. The length of the CDR3 is 19 residues. Germline CDR1 reads SGHDT; CDR2 reads YYEEEE. The full variable domain, rest sourced from reference TRBV5-6 and TRBJ1-2, is DAGVTQSPTHLIKTRGQQVTLRCSPKSGHDTVSWYQQALGQGPQFIFQYYEEEERQRGNFPDRFSGHQFPNYSSELNVNALLLGDSALYLCASSSGDRGKKKALYGYTFGSGTRLTVV.

This clone has a single count. The chain couples TRBV5-6 to TRBJ2-5; a weak D match, TRBD1 (6 bases). The J call could be wrong; TRBJ2-7 is a better fit for the DNA end. The CDR3 consists of 15 residues. Germline lookup yields CDR1 SGHDT and CDR2 YYEEEE. This CDR3 is CASSLSPGHHYEQYF. The CDR3, as DNA: TGTGCCAGCAGCTTGAGCCCGGGACATCACTACGAGCAGTACTTC.

This rearrangement joins TRBV19 to TRBJ2-5; TRBD2 aligns across 10 bases. Trimming took 7 bases from V and 1 from J; bases not matched to a gene: 12. Germline values: CDR1 LNHDA, CDR2 SQIVND (reference sequence). The CDR3 contains 17 residues. The CDR3 DNA reads TGTGCCAGTAAGGGACTCGTAGCGGGGGGACTCCAAGAGACCCAGTACTTC. Translation: CASKGLVAGGLQETQYF.

The genes are TRBV16 and TRBJ1-2; D not resolved. The CDR3 loop spans 14 amino acids. Germline CDR1 reads KGHSY; CDR2 reads FQNENV. V gave up 1 base and J gave up 6 bases, with 12 bases separating them. This CDR3 reads CASSQLRGADGYTF. The CDR3 nucleotides read TGTGCCAGCAGCCAATTAAGAGGCGCGGATGGCTACACCTTC.

V usage is TRBV15 and J usage is TRBJ2-2, with 9 positions matching TRBD1. The CDR3 sequence is 16 residues long. V lost 0 bases, J lost 5 bases, and 4 bases stayed unmatched. Per germline, CDR1 LNHNV and CDR2 YYDKDF (reference sequence). CDR3 bases: TGTGCCACCAGCAGAGATTGGACAGGGGAGACCGGGGAGCTGTTTTTT. This translates into CATSRDWTGETGELFF.

The rearrangement uses TRBV7-3 and TRBJ2-1, with 7 bases matching TRBD1. Germline V CDR1 and CDR2: SGHTA, FQGTGA. J lost 0 bases, V lost 1 base, and 3 bases had no gene match. CDR3 length: 16 amino acids. In DNA form, the CDR3 reads TGTGCCAGCAGCTTAAGCGGACAGGCCTCCTACAATGAGCAGTTCTTC. Protein: CASSLSGQASYNEQFF.

The chain couples TRBV10-3 to TRBJ2-7, with 9 bases aligning to TRBD1. This CDR3 contains 18 residues. Germline trimming cut 2 bases from V and 0 bases from J; bases unmatched to any gene: 11. The V gene's germline CDR1 is ENHRY and CDR2 SYGVKD. CDR3 sequence reads: CAISEPDRGRTSSYEQYF. CDR3 bases: TGTGCCATCAGTGAGCCGGACAGGGGCCGTACGAGCTCCTACGAGCAGTACTTC.

The CDR3 spells CASSQGTPPGVSETQYF. CDR3 sequence (DNA): TGCGCCAGCAGCCAAGGGACCCCACCAGGGGTTTCAGAGACCCAGTACTTC. This chain connects TRBV4-1 to TRBJ2-5, with D possibly TRBD1 on 6 matching bases. The CDR3 totals 17 residues. Trimming shortened V by 1 base and J by 4 bases, and 19 bases separated the two germline ends. Looked up from germline, CDR1 is MGHRA and CDR2 is YSYEKL.